A single sample is the source of the 24 T cell receptor beta chains below, sequenced in a study of cytomegalovirus exposure and HLA in healthy donors. Both 60 Vbeta primers and 13 Jbeta primers went into the PCR. Clones were sequenced by immunoSEQ multiplex PCR, and TCRdb holds only the in-frame ones, with some missing. Found here are around 130,000 clones, approximately 75% of them singletons; the top ten hold 1.5% to 2%. Sequencing was done on a sample of PBMCs. These receptors came from a man aged 40-55 years in good health and CMV-seronegative.

This clone was seen at least ten times. The chain joins TRBV7-9 to TRBJ1-4, with D possibly matching TRBD1 (5 bases). The germline V and J ends were trimmed by 6 bases and 7 bases, with 15 bases remaining between them. Germline V gene data show CDR1 as SEHNR and CDR2 as FQNEAQ (reference sequence). This CDR3 spans 14 amino acids. For the CDR3, the DNA is TGTGCCAGCAGTTTCAGGGTGAACGGTGAAAAACTGTTTTTT. As protein: CASSFRVNGEKLFF.

In this sample, this clone turned up a few times. The chain couples TRBV5-1 to TRBJ2-5; TRBD2 aligns across 10 bases. This CDR3 spans 14 amino acids. J was trimmed by 5 bases and V by 3 bases; bases with no gene match: 4. Germline values: CDR1 SGHRS, CDR2 YFSETQ. In DNA form, the CDR3 reads TGCGCCAGCAGCTCGGGACTAGCGATGGAGACCCAGTACTTC. Translation: CASSSGLAMETQYF.

The chain is built from TRBV5-6 and TRBJ1-2; D gene ambiguous. The V gene's germline CDR1 is SGHDT and CDR2 YYEEEE. This CDR3 is 13 amino acids long. V lost 2 bases and J 4 bases, leaving 9 bases between the germline ends. This chain's CDR3 is CASSFEQLYGYTF. Written as DNA, the CDR3 is TGTGCCAGCAGCTTTGAACAGCTCTATGGCTACACCTTC.

CDR3 sequence reads: CSVGGGGLPQHF. The CDR3 coding sequence is TGCAGCGTTGGAGGGGGCGGTTTGCCCCAGCATTTT. The genes are TRBV29-1 and TRBJ1-5; 7 bases agree with TRBD1. The CDR3 loop spans 12 amino acids. Germline lookup yields CDR1 SQVTM and CDR2 ANQGSEA. The V segment lost 4 bases and the J segment 9 bases; nucleotides outside the gene matches: 6.

The gene calls are TRBV7-2 and TRBJ1-1; 11 positions agree with TRBD1. Losses at the gene ends were 2 bases for V and 3 bases for J; bases not matched to a gene: 8. Germline CDR1 and CDR2: SGHTA and FQGNSA. This CDR3 is built from 17 residues. The DNA of the CDR3 is TGTGCCAGCAGCTTATTTGGACAGGGGGCTTGGGACACTGAAGCTTTCTTT. This translates into CASSLFGQGAWDTEAFF.

CDR3 coding DNA: TGTGCCAGCAGTGAAGCGGGAGGATACAATGAGCAGTTCTTC. Its protein is CASSEAGGYNEQFF. The chain recombines TRBV2 with TRBJ2-1; weak D call: TRBD2 (6 bases). The CDR3 is 14 amino acids. Germline lookup yields CDR1 SNHLY and CDR2 FYNNEI. Trimming took 0 bases from V and 4 from J, leaving 7 bases between them.

This chain uses TRBV30 with TRBJ1-6; tentative D call: TRBD1 (5 bases). From germline, CDR1 is GTSNPN and CDR2 SVGIG (reference sequence). Deletions cut 4 bases from V and 9 bases from J, with 10 bases between. The CDR3 is made up of 12 amino acids. As DNA, the CDR3 is TGTGCCTGGACCGTCGGGGGTTCACCCCTCCACTTT. Translated, it gives CAWTVGGSPLHF. The complete variable domain, with remaining parts taken from reference TRBV30 and TRBJ1-6, reads SQTIHQWPATLVQPVGSPLSLECTVEGTSNPNLYWYRQAAGRGLQLLFYSVGIGQISSEVPQNLSASRPQDRQFILSSKKLLLSDSGFYLCAWTVGGSPLHFGNGTRLTVT.

The chain employs TRBV6-1 and TRBJ2-7, with D maybe TRBD1 (7 bases). The V and J ends lost 6 bases and 0 bases respectively, with 15 bases between them. This CDR3 region has 15 residues. The germline V gene has CDR1 MNHNS and CDR2 SASEGT. CDR3 loop: CASRRGGTDSYEQYF. The CDR3, as DNA: TGTGCCAGCAGGCGAGGGGGGACAGACTCCTACGAGCAGTACTTC.

J is TRBJ2-7 and V is TRBV11-1; a possible D gene is TRBD1 (5 bases). The CDR3 is 14 residues long. Germline V CDR1 and CDR2: SGHAT, FQDESV (reference sequence). V was cut by 5 bases and J by 2 bases, with 13 bases left in between. The CDR3 nucleotides are TGTGCCAGCAGCCCGTTGGACATTACCTACGAGCAGTACTTC. It encodes CASSPLDITYEQYF.

The count of this clone is one. The rearrangement links TRBV25-1 to TRBJ2-3; 10 bases are shared with TRBD1. Germline lookup yields CDR1 MGHDK and CDR2 SYGVNS. The J segment lost 5 bases and the V segment lost 3 bases, leaving 8 bases of the junction unmatched. The CDR3 has 16 residues. The CDR3 region has the DNA TGTGCCAGCAGTGATCATCCGGGACAGGGGAAAGATACGCAGTATTTT. Its translation: CASSDHPGQGKDTQYF.

This chain joins TRBV30 and TRBJ2-5, with no clear D. Germline V gene lookup returns CDR1 GTSNPN and CDR2 SVGIG (reference sequence). The ends were cut back, 1 base at V and 3 bases at J, with 15 bases in the middle. The CDR3 length is 15 residues. CDR3 DNA sequence: TGTGCCTGGAGTGGGGCCGTAACTTACAAAGAGACCCAGTACTTC. This codes for CAWSGAVTYKETQYF.

This clone was picked up one time. The chain carries TRBV6-5 and TRBJ2-7, with a weak D call TRBD1 (5 bases). The CDR3 is 13 residues long. Per germline, CDR1 MNHEY and CDR2 SVGAGI. Deletions cut 2 bases from V and 7 bases from J, with 12 bases between. CDR3 DNA sequence: TGTGCCAGCAGTTACATAGGGGCCTCAGAGCAGTACTTC. Encoded protein: CASSYIGASEQYF.

J is TRBJ1-3 and V is TRBV28; no firm D call. The germline V gene encodes CDR1 MDHEN and CDR2 SYDVKM. Trimming left V 7 bases short and J 1 base short, with 11 bases between. The CDR3 totals 14 residues. The CDR3 is CASTPGGSGNTIYF. As DNA, the CDR3 is TGTGCCAGCACGCCCGGCGGGTCTGGAAACACCATATATTTT.

A single count supports this clone. This chain joins TRBV5-6 and TRBJ1-1; D unclear. The CDR3 length is 16 residues. Germline CDR1 is SGHDT and CDR2 is YYEEEE. V shed 0 bases and J shed 0 bases, with 12 bases lying between them. The CDR3, as DNA: TGTGCCAGCAGCTTGGCGGGAGGTCGATTGAACACTGAAGCTTTCTTT. Its protein product is CASSLAGGRLNTEAFF.

J is TRBJ2-3 and V is TRBV5-1; 13 positions match TRBD2. The length of the CDR3 is 17 residues. Germline V gene data show CDR1 as SGHRS and CDR2 as YFSETQ. After removal of 3 bases from V and 1 base from J, the junction contained 5 bases not matched to a gene. CDR3 in amino acids: CASSWGLAGMRTDTQYF. CDR3 DNA sequence: TGCGCCAGCAGCTGGGGACTAGCGGGGATGCGCACAGATACGCAGTATTTT.

V gene TRBV30 combines with J gene TRBJ2-1; D is unclear. V lost 2 bases, J lost 8 bases, and 7 bases lay in between. CDR1 is GTSNPN and CDR2 is SVGIG in the germline V gene (reference sequence). The CDR3 is 11 amino acids. The DNA for the CDR3 is TGTGCCTGGAGTTTAGTCGATGAGCAGTTCTTC. Amino acids: CAWSLVDEQFF.

The CDR3, as DNA: TGTGCCAGCAGCCCGCGGCCTCAGGGGGCGGGTGGCTACACCTTC. Translated: CASSPRPQGAGGYTF. The chain is built from TRBV7-3 and TRBJ1-2, with 8 bases fitting TRBD1. CDR1 and CDR2 (germline): SGHTA, FQGTGA. The CDR3 loop spans 15 amino acids. V was pared by 5 bases and J by 7 bases, with 12 bases of the junction left unmatched.

This chain uses TRBV5-4 with TRBJ2-1, with 10 bases fitting TRBD2. This CDR3 region has 15 residues. With 4 bases clipped from V and 9 bases from J, the junction kept 10 bases outside the gene matches. Germline loops: CDR1 SGHNT, CDR2 YYREEE (reference sequence). Here the CDR3 DNA reads TGTGCCAGCAGCCCGGCGGTAGCGGGAGGTGGTGAGCAGTTCTTC. Translated: CASSPAVAGGGEQFF.

The CDR3 nucleotides read TGTGCCAGCAGAATTAGCGGGAGGGCCCAGTACTTC. It encodes CASRISGRAQYF. This chain connects TRBV28 to TRBJ2-7, with 11 nucleotides matching TRBD2. Trimming at V came to 6 bases and at J to 10 bases, leaving 5 bases not matched to a gene. Germline CDR1 is MDHEN and CDR2 is SYDVKM. The CDR3 covers 12 residues. The full variable domain, with the rest looked up from reference TRBV28 and TRBJ2-7, is DVKVTQSSRYLVKRTGEKVFLECVQDMDHENMFWYRQDPGLGLRLIYFSYDVKMKEKGDIPEGYSVSREKKERFSLILESASTNQTSMYLCASRISGRAQYFGPGTRLTVT.

This chain uses TRBV27 with TRBJ1-1; 10 bases are a match to TRBD1. V lost 3 bases, J lost 3 bases, and 4 bases stayed unmatched. Germline V lookup: CDR1 MNHEY, CDR2 SMNVEV (reference sequence). The CDR3 has 15 residues. DNA for the CDR3: TGTGCCAGCAGTTTTTCCGACAGGGGGCACACTGAAGCTTTCTTT. Translated, it gives CASSFSDRGHTEAFF.

The chain recombines TRBV19 with TRBJ2-5; TRBD2 matches 7 bases. V trimming: 6 bases; J trimming: 2 bases; junction bases outside the gene matches: 12. The CDR3 has 16 amino acids. From germline, CDR1 is LNHDA and CDR2 SQIVND (reference sequence). This CDR3 is CASSTGGWGGQETQYF. As DNA, the CDR3 is TGTGCCAGTAGCACCGGGGGGTGGGGGGGACAAGAGACCCAGTACTTC.

This chain links TRBV11-3 with TRBJ2-3; D gene ambiguous. Trimming took 2 bases from V and 4 from J, leaving 10 bases between them. Germline assignment: CDR1 SGHNT and CDR2 YENEEA. This CDR3 spans 14 amino acids. For the CDR3, the DNA is TGTGCCAGCAGCTTACGCGGCCAGTCAGATACGCAGTATTTT. Translating gives CASSLRGQSDTQYF.

The J gene is TRBJ1-1, the V gene TRBV5-4, with D possibly being TRBD1 (5 bases). Germline V gene lookup returns CDR1 SGHNT and CDR2 YYREEE (reference sequence). V gave up 0 bases and J gave up 9 bases, with 18 bases separating them. The CDR3 covers 15 residues. CDR3 amino acids: CASSLEVGRAAKAFF. The CDR3 nucleotides are TGTGCCAGCAGCTTGGAGGTGGGCAGGGCGGCTAAAGCTTTCTTT.

The chain couples TRBV5-1 to TRBJ2-2; 7 positions agree with TRBD2. The CDR3 is 13 amino acids. Looked up from germline, CDR1 is SGHRS and CDR2 is YFSETQ. Trimming removed 2 bases from V and 5 bases from J; junction bases left unmatched: 0. The CDR3 coding sequence is TGCGCCAGCAGCTTCGGGGGGACCGGGGAGCTGTTTTTT. This sequence encodes CASSFGGTGELFF. Based on the CDR3 plus reference TRBV5-1 and TRBJ2-2, the full variable domain is KAGVTQTPRYLIKTRGQQVTLSCSPISGHRSVSWYQQTPGQGLQFLFEYFSETQRNKGNFPGRFSGRQFSNSRSEMNVSTLELGDSALYLCASSFGGTGELFFGEGSRLTVL.